This record covers a single T cell receptor beta chain. Its specificity is unknown. TCRdb ran MiXCR on the 5' RACE reads and lists one entry per CDR3 protein. Of 450,000 to 600,000 distinct CDR3 sequences listed, around 20% are singletons. From germline, CDR1 is MGHRA and CDR2 YSYEKL. Trimming took off 0 bases at V and 10 bases at J, with 7 bases between the two ends. The CDR3 totals 12 residues. This record comes from a study of identical twins. Study conclusions and caveats: Conclusions came from cross-sectional statistical analysis, not from following the same donors.

The sample also formed part of further work on yellow fever vaccine responses in identical twins.

The J gene is TRBJ2-1, the V gene TRBV4-1; D remains ambiguous. The receptor was derived from a woman between 18 and 29 years old in good health. Sequencing input: CD4+ T cells sorted from blood. The CDR3 loop reads CASSQDTPEQFF. The CDR3, as DNA: TGCGCCAGCAGCCAAGATACCCCAGAGCAGTTCTTC.